Below, 12 T cell receptor beta chains from the same sample are listed, as sequenced in a study of cytomegalovirus exposure and HLA in healthy donors. 13 Jbeta primers and 60 Vbeta primers were used for the PCR. Generated by immunoSEQ multiplex PCR, the TCRdb table keeps only in-frame clones and is missing some. The table lists about 120,000 clones, roughly 80% of them singletons. Sequenced material: PBMCs. These receptors were obtained from a woman in her twenties or thirties in good health and CMV-seropositive.

The chain couples TRBV12-5 to TRBJ2-3; D may be TRBD1 (6 bases). The CDR3 is 12 amino acids. Trimming shortened V by 2 bases and J by 14 bases, and 14 bases separated the two germline ends. Germline CDR1 and CDR2: LGHNT and FRNRAP. DNA of the CDR3: TGTGCTAGTGGTTTGTGGGACAATACTTTGTATTTT. This encodes CASGLWDNTLYF.

The genes are TRBV5-6 and TRBJ1-2; perhaps TRBD1 as D (5 bases). The CDR3 loop spans 13 amino acids. Germline CDR1 is SGHDT and CDR2 is YYEEEE. V was clipped by 1 base and J by 6 bases, with 10 bases between them. The CDR3 DNA reads as TGTGCCAGCAGCTTGTGGGGGGGAGATGGCTACACCTTC. Its translation is CASSLWGGDGYTF.

CDR3 DNA sequence: TGTGCCAGCAGCGCGGGGCAGGGAGGGGCCAACGTCCTGACTTTC. Translating gives CASSAGQGGANVLTF. This chain links TRBV6-4 with TRBJ2-6, with D maybe TRBD2 (6 bases). Trimming cost V 6 bases and J 4 bases, with 13 bases left between them. This CDR3 has 15 amino acids. Germline V gene lookup returns CDR1 MRHNA and CDR2 SNTAGT.

The V and J genes are TRBV4-1 and TRBJ1-6; possibly TRBD1 for D (5 bases). Trimming cost V 0 bases and J 7 bases, with 22 bases left between them. The germline CDR1 and CDR2 sequences are MGHRA and YSYEKL. The CDR3 spans 19 residues. The chain's CDR3 is CASSQDRDSGSGENSPLHF. In nucleotides, the CDR3 is TGCGCCAGCAGCCAAGATCGTGACAGCGGGTCTGGGGAGAATTCACCCCTCCACTTT.

This chain joins TRBV23-1 and TRBJ1-5; no definite D call. TRBV23-1 is given ORF status, its function remaining uncertain. The CDR3 has 16 amino acids. V lost 2 bases, J lost 5 bases, and 16 bases lay in between. The CDR3 region has the DNA TGCGCCAGCAGTCAACCCATCGGTAGAGAGGATCAGCCCCAGCATTTT. Residues: CASSQPIGREDQPQHF.

This chain links TRBV7-3 with TRBJ2-2; 8 bases fit TRBD1. The CDR3 is 15 amino acids. The junction had 10 bases not matched to a gene; V was cut back by 8 bases and J by 5 bases. The germline gives CDR1 SGHTA, CDR2 FQGTGA. CDR3 bases: TGTGCCAGCGCGATTGGGGACAGGAGAACCGGGGAGCTGTTTTTT. Its translation is CASAIGDRRTGELFF. Looking up the rest from reference TRBV7-3 and TRBJ2-2 gives the full variable domain: GAGVSQTPSNKVTEKGKYVELRCDPISGHTALYWYRQSLGQGPEFLIYFQGTGAADDSGLPNDRFFAVRPEGSVSTLKIQRTERGDSAVYLCASAIGDRRTGELFFGEGSRLTVL.

This rearrangement joins TRBV30 to TRBJ2-7, with TRBD2 matching 13 bases. CDR3 length: 16 residues. V was pared by 0 bases and J by 2 bases, with 4 bases of the junction left unmatched. Germline lookup yields CDR1 GTSNPN and CDR2 SVGIG (reference sequence). The CDR3 region is CAWSVGLAGEAYEQYF. CDR3 nucleotides: TGTGCCTGGAGTGTAGGACTAGCGGGAGAGGCCTACGAGCAGTACTTC.

The genes are TRBV19 and TRBJ2-4; a possible D gene is TRBD2 (5 bases). This CDR3 contains 15 residues. Trimming removed 7 bases at V and 1 base at J, with 14 bases between. CDR1 and CDR2 (germline): LNHDA, SQIVND (reference sequence). CDR3 protein: CASTGRGEAKNIQYF. The CDR3 nucleotides read TGTGCCAGTACTGGACGGGGAGAGGCCAAAAACATTCAGTACTTC.

V usage is TRBV10-3 and J usage is TRBJ2-5; 10 bases are shared with TRBD2. CDR3 length: 14 amino acids. With V trimmed by 2 bases and J by 4 bases, 1 base remained unmatched. Per the germline V gene, CDR1 is ENHRY and CDR2 is SYGVKD. CDR3 amino acids: CAISEVAGGETQYF. The CDR3 bases are TGTGCCATCAGTGAGGTAGCGGGAGGAGAGACCCAGTACTTC.

This clone has a handful of counts. V is TRBV5-6 and J is TRBJ2-7, with 7 bases that match TRBD2. Germline loops: CDR1 SGHDT, CDR2 YYEEEE. This CDR3 spans 14 amino acids. The V segment lost 4 bases and the J segment 12 bases; nucleotides outside the gene matches: 16. The CDR3 loop is CASSVGESGGFWYF. CDR3 nucleotide sequence: TGTGCCAGCAGCGTGGGGGAATCGGGAGGTTTCTGGTACTTC.

This clone was recorded once. This chain links TRBV6-1 with TRBJ2-5, with a tentative D call TRBD1 (7 bases). CDR1 and CDR2 from the germline V gene are MNHNS and SASEGT. The V end lost 6 bases, the J end lost 2 bases, and 19 bases lay between the germline ends. This CDR3 is 16 amino acids long. Here the CDR3 DNA reads TGTGCCAGCAGCGAATGGCGGGACAGTCTTCAAGAGACCCAGTACTTC. It specifies CASSEWRDSLQETQYF.

CDR3 amino acids: CASSFDRLGGYTF. DNA of the CDR3: TGTGCCAGCAGTTTTGACAGGCTCGGCGGCTACACCTTC. V is TRBV27 and J is TRBJ1-2, with D maybe TRBD1 (6 bases). The ends were cut back, 3 bases at V and 8 bases at J, with 13 bases in the middle. The CDR3 contains 13 residues. Looked up from germline, CDR1 is MNHEY and CDR2 is SMNVEV (reference sequence).